This entry is about one TCR beta chain. The antigen this receptor binds is unknown. Base qualities are not recorded, but no much larger clone differs from it by a single base. The record originates from a study of blood T cell repertoires in COVID-19 (dated by TCRdb to 2018 to 2021). In terms of the full investigation: The collaborator samples originated in the United States, Italy and Spain and spanned the acute and convalescent phases of COVID-19. HLA class I and class II types, where available, came from metadata supplied by the sample provider rather than from assay-based typing. The prospective study material was composed of cDNA or gDNA derived from T cells, B-cell-depleted T cells, or PBMCs. Deeply sampled blood TCRbeta repertoires from subjects exposed to, actively infected with, or recovered from COVID-19 were included in the dataset. Nearly every sample came with metadata listing a de-identified subject ID, COVID-19 status, age in years and sex. Samples came from the ongoing ImmuneRACE study (first 160 participants) plus 1,254 subjects from 6 global collaborators. The repertoires were made available in a free public database intended to serve as a resource for research on the immune response to SARS-CoV-2.

Beyond this particular receptor, the publication reports: The amount of clinical and demographic metadata varied by source and participant and was provided uncurated.

The collaborating institutions used their own protocols to collect whole blood in K2EDTA tubes. For TCRbeta analysis, collaborators shipped samples as frozen whole blood, isolated PBMCs, or DNA extracted from either of those sample types. TCRbeta CDR3 regions were amplified from genomic DNA by means of the immunoSEQ Assay, a bias-controlled multiplex PCR. Per the source publication's procedure: Within the assay, amplification of reference gene primers was used to estimate how many nucleated cells each sample contained. Sequence reads were collapsed and filtered to measure the absolute abundance of every unique TCRbeta CDR3 rearrangement. For each sample, productive Simpson clonality was calculated by taking the square root of Simpson's diversity index across productive rearrangements. TCRdb obtained this table from immuneACCESS and retained in-frame rearrangements with V and J assigned. These tables miss some clones; where compared with another copy, unresolved V genes account for less than half of the shortfall, and the remainder is unexplained. The DNA was the basis for D and trimming; V, J and clone size are from that table. Here the sample has approximately 79,000 clones; around 83% occur a single time. The ten top clones hold under 25% of the sample.

The receptor was isolated from a woman aged 45 to 65 with acute or convalescent COVID-19. Sequenced: peripheral blood.

CDR3 region: CASSQTPGQGSRNEQFF. The DNA sequence follows: TGTGCCAGTAGTCAAACCCCCGGACAGGGATCTCGGAATGAGCAGTTCTTC. The rearrangement combines TRBV19 with TRBJ2-1; the central 8 bases match TRBD1. The germline V gene (reference sequence) supplies CDR1 LNHDA and CDR2 SQIVND. Trimming removed 5 bases from V and 7 bases from J; the gene matches leave 16 bases unexplained. The CDR3 spans 17 residues, from the cysteine through the phenylalanine. Only the CDR3 region is kept as DNA, spanning 51 bases read in frame from base 1.